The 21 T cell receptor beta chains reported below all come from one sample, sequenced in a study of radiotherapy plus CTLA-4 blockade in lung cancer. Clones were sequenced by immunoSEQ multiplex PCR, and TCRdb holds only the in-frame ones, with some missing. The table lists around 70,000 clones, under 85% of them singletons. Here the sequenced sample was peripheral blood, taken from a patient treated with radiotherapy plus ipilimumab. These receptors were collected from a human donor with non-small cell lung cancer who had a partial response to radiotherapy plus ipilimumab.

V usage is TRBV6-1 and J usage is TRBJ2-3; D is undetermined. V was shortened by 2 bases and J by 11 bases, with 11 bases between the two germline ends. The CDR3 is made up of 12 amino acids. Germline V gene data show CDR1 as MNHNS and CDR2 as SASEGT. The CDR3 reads CASSEWAVGQYF. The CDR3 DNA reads TGTGCCAGCAGTGAATGGGCAGTGGGGCAGTATTTT.

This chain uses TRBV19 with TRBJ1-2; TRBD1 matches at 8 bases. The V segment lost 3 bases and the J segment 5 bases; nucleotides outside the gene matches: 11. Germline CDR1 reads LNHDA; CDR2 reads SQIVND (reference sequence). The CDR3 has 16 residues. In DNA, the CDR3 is TGTGCCAGTAGTATCGCCCCCGGGACAGGCCTATATGGCTACACCTTC. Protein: CASSIAPGTGLYGYTF. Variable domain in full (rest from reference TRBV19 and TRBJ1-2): DGGITQSPKYLFRKEGQNVTLSCEQNLNHDAMYWYRQDPGQGLRLIYYSQIVNDFQKGDIAEGYSVSREKKESFPLTVTSAQKNPTAFYLCASSIAPGTGLYGYTFGSGTRLTVV.

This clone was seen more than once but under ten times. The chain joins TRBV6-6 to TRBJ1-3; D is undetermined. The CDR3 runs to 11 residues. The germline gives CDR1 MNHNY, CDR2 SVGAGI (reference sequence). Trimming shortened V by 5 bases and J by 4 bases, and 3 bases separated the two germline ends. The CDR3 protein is CASSRGNTIYF. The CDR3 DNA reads TGTGCCAGCAGTCGGGGAAACACCATATATTTT.

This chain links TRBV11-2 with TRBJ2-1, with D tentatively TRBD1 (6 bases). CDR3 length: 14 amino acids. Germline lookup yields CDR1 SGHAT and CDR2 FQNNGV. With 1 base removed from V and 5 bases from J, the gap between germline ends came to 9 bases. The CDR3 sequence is CASSLGGPNNEQFF. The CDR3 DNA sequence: TGTGCCAGCAGCTTAGGGGGGCCCAACAATGAGCAGTTCTTC.

The CDR3 sequence is CASSRQGGRGDTQYF. The CDR3 region has the DNA TGTGCCAGCAGCCGACAGGGCGGTAGGGGAGATACGCAGTATTTT. The rearrangement links TRBV7-3 to TRBJ2-3; 7 nucleotides align to TRBD1. V trimming: 5 bases; J trimming: 5 bases; junction bases outside the gene matches: 10. CDR1 and CDR2 (germline): SGHTA, FQGTGA. The CDR3 covers 15 residues.

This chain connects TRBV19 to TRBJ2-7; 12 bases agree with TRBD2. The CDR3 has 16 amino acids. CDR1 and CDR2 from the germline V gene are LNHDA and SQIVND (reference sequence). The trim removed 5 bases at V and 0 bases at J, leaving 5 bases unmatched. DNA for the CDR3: TGTGCCAGTAGTCGAGGGACTAGCGGGCTCTCCTACGAGCAGTACTTC. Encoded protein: CASSRGTSGLSYEQYF.

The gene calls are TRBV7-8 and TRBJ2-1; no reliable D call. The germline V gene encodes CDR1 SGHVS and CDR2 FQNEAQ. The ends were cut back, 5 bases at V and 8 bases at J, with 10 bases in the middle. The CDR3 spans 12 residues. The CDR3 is CASSRSFHEQFF. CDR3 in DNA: TGTGCCAGCAGCCGTAGCTTCCATGAGCAGTTCTTC.

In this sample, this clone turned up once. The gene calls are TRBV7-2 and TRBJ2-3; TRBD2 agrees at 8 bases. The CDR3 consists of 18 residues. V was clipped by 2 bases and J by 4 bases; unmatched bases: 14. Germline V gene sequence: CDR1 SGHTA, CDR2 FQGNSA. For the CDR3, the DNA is TGTGCCAGCAGCTTATTCGCAGCGGGAGTACAGGGCCCAGATACGCAGTATTTT. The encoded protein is CASSLFAAGVQGPDTQYF.

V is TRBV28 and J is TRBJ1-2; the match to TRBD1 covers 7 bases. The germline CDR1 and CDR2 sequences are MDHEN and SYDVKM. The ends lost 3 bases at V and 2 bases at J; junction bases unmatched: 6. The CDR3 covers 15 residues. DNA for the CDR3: TGTGCCAGCAGTTTTAGGGGGCAGGGGAACTATGGCTACACCTTC. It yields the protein CASSFRGQGNYGYTF.

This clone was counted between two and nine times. The CDR3 here is CASSLTSQETQYF. The CDR3, as DNA: TGCGCCAGCAGCCTAACAAGCCAAGAGACCCAGTACTTC. V gene TRBV4-1 combines with J gene TRBJ2-5; D gene uncertain. Per germline, CDR1 MGHRA and CDR2 YSYEKL. V shed 4 bases and J shed 1 base, with 7 bases lying between them. CDR3 length: 13 residues.

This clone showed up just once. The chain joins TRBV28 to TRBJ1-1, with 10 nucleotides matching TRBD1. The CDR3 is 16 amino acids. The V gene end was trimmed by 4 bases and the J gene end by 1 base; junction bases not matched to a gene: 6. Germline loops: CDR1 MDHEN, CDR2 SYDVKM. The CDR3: CASSSRRTGGNTEAFF. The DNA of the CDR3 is TGTGCCAGCAGTTCCCGTCGGACAGGGGGGAACACTGAAGCTTTCTTT.

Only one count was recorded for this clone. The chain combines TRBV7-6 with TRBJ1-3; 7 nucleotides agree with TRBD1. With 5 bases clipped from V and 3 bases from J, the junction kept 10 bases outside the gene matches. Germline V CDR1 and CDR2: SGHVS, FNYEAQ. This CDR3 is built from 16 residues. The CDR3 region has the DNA TGTGCCAGCAGCCCCAGGGGGACCGTCGGTGGAAACACCATATATTTT. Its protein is CASSPRGTVGGNTIYF.

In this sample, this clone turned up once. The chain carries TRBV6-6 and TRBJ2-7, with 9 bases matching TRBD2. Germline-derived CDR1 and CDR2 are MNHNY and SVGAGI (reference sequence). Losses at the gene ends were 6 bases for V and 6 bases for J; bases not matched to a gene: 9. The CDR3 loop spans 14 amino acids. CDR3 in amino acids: CASSLSGSIIEQYF. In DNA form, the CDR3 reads TGTGCCAGCAGCCTTAGCGGGAGCATAATCGAGCAGTACTTC.

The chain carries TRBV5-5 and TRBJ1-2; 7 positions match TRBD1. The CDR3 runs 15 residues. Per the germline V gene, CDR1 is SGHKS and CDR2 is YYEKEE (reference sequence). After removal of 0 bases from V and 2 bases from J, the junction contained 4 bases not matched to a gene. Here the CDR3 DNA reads TGTGCCAGCAGCTTGGACCCGGGACAGAACTATGGCTACACCTTC. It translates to CASSLDPGQNYGYTF.

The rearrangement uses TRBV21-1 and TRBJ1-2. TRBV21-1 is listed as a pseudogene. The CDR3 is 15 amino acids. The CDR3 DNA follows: TGTGCCAGCAGCAAAGATGAGGGGGGGGAGTATGGCTACACCTTC. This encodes CASSKDEGGEYGYTF.

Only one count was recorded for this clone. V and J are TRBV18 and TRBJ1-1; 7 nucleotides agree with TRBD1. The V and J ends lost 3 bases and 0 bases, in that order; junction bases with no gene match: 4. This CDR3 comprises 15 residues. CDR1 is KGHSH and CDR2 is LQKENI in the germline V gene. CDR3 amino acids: CASSPSTGLNTEAFF. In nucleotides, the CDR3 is TGTGCCAGCTCACCCTCGACAGGGCTGAACACTGAAGCTTTCTTT.

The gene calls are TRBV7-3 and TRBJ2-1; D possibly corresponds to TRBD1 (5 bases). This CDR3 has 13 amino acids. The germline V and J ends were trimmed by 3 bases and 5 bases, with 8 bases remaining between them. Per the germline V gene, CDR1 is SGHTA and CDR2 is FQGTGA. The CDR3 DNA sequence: TGTGCCAGCAGCTTCCAACAGGACAATGAGCAGTTCTTC. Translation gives CASSFQQDNEQFF.

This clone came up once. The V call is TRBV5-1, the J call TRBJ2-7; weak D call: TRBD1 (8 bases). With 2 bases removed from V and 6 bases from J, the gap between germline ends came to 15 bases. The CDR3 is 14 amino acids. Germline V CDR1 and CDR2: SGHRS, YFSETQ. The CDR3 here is CASSFDTGGAEQYF. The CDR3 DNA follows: TGCGCCAGCAGCTTCGATACAGGGGGGGCCGAGCAGTACTTC.

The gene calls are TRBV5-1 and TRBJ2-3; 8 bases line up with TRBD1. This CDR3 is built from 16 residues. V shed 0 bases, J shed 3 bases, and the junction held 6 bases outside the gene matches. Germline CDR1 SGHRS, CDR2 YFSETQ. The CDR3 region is CASSLDAGGMTDTQYF. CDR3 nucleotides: TGCGCCAGCAGCTTGGATGCAGGGGGCATGACAGATACGCAGTATTTT.

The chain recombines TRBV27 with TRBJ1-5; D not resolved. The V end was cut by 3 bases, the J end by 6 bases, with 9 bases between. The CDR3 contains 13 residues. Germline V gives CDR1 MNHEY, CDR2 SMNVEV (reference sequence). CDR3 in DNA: TGTGCCAGCAGTTTCTCGGGAGGTCAGCCCCAGCATTTT. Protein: CASSFSGGQPQHF.

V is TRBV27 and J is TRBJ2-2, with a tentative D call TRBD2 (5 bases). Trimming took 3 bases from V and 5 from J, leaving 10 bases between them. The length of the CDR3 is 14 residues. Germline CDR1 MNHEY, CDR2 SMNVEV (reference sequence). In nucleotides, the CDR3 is TGTGCCAGCAGTTTTACCCGAGGGACCGGGGAGCTGTTTTTT. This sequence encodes CASSFTRGTGELFF.